In its sample, the clone carrying this T cell receptor beta chain was seen a few times. The antigen is not known. This sample is part of a study of identical twins. The study's findings and limits: Reduced insertions were recorded for abundant cord blood beta clonotypes, with no such pattern in memory repertoires. There is a chance that invariant MAIT and iNKT cells partially muddied zero-insertion analyses.

Healthy Caucasians alone served as donors. TCRdb re-called the 5' RACE reads through MiXCR, storing one row per CDR3 protein. The table records 200,000 to 250,000 distinct CDR3 sequences, roughly 13% of them present only once. The germline V gene has CDR1 SGHTA and CDR2 FQGNSA. Trimming cost V 4 bases and J 7 bases; bases outside gene matches: 10. The CDR3 has 15 residues. These data are also associated with another study on yellow fever vaccine responses in identical twins.

The origin of this receptor is a woman aged 18-29 years in good health. The chain employs TRBV7-2 and TRBJ2-3, with 8 positions matching TRBD2. Sample: memory (CD45RO+) T cells sorted from blood. This chain's CDR3 is CASSYLSSGVYTQYF. Written as DNA, the CDR3 is TGTGCCAGCAGCTACCTAAGTAGCGGGGTATATACGCAGTATTTT. The entire variable domain, with the rest obtained from reference TRBV7-2 and TRBJ2-3, is as follows: GAGVSQSPSNKVTEKGKDVELRCDPISGHTALYWYRQSLGQGLEFLIYFQGNSAPDKSGLPSDRFSAERTGGSVSTLTIQRTQQEDSAVYLCASSYLSSGVYTQYFGPGTRLTVL.